This TCR beta chain was captured in a study of shared clonotypes between healthy human individuals. Study-wide results and caveats: Sorted-subset sequencing was shown by rarefaction to be incomplete despite large depth.

Turning to this clone: Its antigen is undetermined.

With 6 bases removed from V and 1 base from J, the gap between germline ends came to 10 bases. Looked up from germline, CDR1 is LNHDA and CDR2 is SQIVND (reference sequence). This CDR3 comprises 13 residues. The authors split each subset's genomic DNA evenly across several immunoSEQ plates. Sequencing was performed with immunoSEQ multiplex PCR; in TCRdb, only in-frame clones are kept and a portion is missing. Among around 1.6 million clones listed, 98% were seen once. The gene calls are TRBV19 and TRBJ2-7; D possibly corresponds to TRBD1 (5 bases). Material: naive CD4+ T cells sorted from blood. Subset here: CD45RA+ positively selected. The sequence derives from a man aged 25 to 45 in good health. CDR3 sequence: CASSVTASYEQYF. Written as DNA, the CDR3 is TGTGCCAGTAGCGTGACAGCATCCTACGAGCAGTACTTC.